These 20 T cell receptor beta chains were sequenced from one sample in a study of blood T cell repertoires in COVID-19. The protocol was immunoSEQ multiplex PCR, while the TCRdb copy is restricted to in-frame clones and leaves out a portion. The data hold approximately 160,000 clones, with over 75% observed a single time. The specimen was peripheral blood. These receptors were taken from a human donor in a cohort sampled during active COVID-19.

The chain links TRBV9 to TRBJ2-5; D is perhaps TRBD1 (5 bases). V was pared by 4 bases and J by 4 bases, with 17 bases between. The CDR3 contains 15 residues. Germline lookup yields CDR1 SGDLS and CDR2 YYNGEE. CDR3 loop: CASSRQSGSPETQYF. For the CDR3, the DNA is TGTGCCAGCAGCCGTCAATCAGGGTCGCCAGAGACCCAGTACTTC.

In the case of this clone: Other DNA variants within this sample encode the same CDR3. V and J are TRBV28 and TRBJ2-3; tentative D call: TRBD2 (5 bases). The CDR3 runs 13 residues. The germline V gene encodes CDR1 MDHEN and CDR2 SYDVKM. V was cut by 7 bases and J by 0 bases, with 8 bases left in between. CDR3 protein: CASKRGSTDTQYF. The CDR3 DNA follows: TGTGCCAGCAAACGCGGGAGCACAGATACGCAGTATTTT.

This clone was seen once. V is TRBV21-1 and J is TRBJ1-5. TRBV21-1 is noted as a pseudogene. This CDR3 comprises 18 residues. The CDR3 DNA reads TGTGCGCGGGCCGCCCGGACGGACGGGGTCGGCCTTAATCAGCCCCAGCATTTT. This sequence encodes CARAARTDGVGLNQPQHF.

As DNA, the CDR3 is TGTGCCAGCAAGACAGGGGAACAGCCCCAGCATTTT. Translation: CASKTGEQPQHF. The V call is TRBV6-5, the J call TRBJ1-5; TRBD1 matches at 8 bases. The CDR3 length is 12 residues. V was clipped by 7 bases and J by 7 bases; unmatched bases: 3. The germline CDR1 and CDR2 sequences are MNHEY and SVGAGI.

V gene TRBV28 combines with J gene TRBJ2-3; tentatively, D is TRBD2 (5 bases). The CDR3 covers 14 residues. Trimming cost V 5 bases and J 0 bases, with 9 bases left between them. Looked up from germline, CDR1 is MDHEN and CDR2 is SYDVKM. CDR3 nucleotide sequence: TGTGCCAGCAGTCTAGCAGACAGCACAGATACGCAGTATTTT. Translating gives CASSLADSTDTQYF.

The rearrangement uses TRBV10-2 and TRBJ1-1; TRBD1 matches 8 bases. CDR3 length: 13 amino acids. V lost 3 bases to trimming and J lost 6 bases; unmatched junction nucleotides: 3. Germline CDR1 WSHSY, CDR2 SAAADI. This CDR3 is CASSEGQGAEAFF. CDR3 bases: TGCGCCAGCAGTGAAGGACAGGGCGCTGAAGCTTTCTTT.

As DNA, the CDR3 is TGTGCCAGCAGCTTAGCGTACGGTCATAATGAAAAACTGTTTTTT. This translates into CASSLAYGHNEKLFF. This rearrangement joins TRBV7-2 to TRBJ1-4; D is ambiguous. The germline V gene has CDR1 SGHTA and CDR2 FQGNSA. CDR3 length: 15 residues. V gave up 0 bases and J gave up 4 bases, with 9 bases separating them. Drawing the rest from reference TRBV7-2 and TRBJ1-4, the complete variable domain is GAGVSQSPSNKVTEKGKDVELRCDPISGHTALYWYRQSLGQGLEFLIYFQGNSAPDKSGLPSDRFSAERTGGSVSTLTIQRTQQEDSAVYLCASSLAYGHNEKLFFGSGTQLSVL.

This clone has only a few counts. For the CDR3, the DNA is TGTGCCAGCAGGGGGGACTCGTCCTATGGCTACACCTTC. The encoded protein is CASRGDSSYGYTF. The chain joins TRBV28 to TRBJ1-2, with D possibly being TRBD1 (5 bases). This CDR3 is 13 amino acids long. CDR1 and CDR2 from the germline V gene are MDHEN and SYDVKM. V shed 6 bases and J shed 4 bases, with 12 bases lying between them.

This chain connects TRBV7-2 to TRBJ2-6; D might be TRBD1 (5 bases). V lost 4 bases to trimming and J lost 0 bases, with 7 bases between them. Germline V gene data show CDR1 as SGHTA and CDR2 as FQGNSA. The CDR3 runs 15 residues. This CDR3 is CASSSDSSGANVLTF. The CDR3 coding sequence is TGTGCCAGCAGCTCAGACAGCTCTGGGGCCAACGTCCTGACTTTC.

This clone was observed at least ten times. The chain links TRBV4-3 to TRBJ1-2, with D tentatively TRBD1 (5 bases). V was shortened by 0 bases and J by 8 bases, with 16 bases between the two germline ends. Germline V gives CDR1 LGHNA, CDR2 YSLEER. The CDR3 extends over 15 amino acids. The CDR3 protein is CASSQDSGGVTGYTF. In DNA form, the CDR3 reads TGCGCCAGCAGCCAAGATTCTGGGGGGGTTACAGGCTACACCTTC.

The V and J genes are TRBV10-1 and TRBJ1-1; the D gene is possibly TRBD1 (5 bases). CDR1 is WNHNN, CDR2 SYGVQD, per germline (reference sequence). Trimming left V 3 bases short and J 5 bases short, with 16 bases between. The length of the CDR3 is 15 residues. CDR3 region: CASSERAGTTTEAFF. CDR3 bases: TGCGCCAGCAGTGAAAGGGCAGGGACTACTACTGAAGCTTTCTTT.

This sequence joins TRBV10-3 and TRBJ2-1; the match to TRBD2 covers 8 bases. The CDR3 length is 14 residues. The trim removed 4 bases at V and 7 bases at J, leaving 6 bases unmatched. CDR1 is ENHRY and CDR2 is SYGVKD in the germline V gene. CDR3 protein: CAISAGGGTNEQFF. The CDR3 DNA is TGTGCCATCAGTGCTGGCGGGGGGACAAATGAGCAGTTCTTC.

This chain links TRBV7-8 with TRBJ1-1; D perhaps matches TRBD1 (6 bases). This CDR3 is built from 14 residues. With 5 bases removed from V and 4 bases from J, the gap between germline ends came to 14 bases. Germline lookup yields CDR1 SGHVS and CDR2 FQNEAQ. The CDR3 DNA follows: TGTGCCAGCAGCCCCGTTAGGGGGAGCACTGAAGCTTTCTTT. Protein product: CASSPVRGSTEAFF.

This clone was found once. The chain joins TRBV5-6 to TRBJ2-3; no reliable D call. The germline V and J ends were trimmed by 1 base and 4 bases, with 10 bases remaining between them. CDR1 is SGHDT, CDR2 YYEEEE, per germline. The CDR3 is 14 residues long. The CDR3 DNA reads TGTGCCAGCAGCTTGAGTCTAGACGCAGATACGCAGTATTTT. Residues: CASSLSLDADTQYF.

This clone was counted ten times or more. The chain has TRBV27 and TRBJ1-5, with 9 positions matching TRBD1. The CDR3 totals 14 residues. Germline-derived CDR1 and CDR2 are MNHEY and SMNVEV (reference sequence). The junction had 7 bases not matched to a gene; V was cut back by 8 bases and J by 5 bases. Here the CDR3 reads CASRPGTGHQPQHF. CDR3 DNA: TGTGCCAGCCGGCCCGGGACAGGGCATCAGCCCCAGCATTTT.

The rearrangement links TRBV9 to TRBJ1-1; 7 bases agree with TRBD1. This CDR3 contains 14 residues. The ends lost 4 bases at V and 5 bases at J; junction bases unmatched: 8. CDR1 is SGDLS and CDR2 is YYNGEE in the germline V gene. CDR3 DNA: TGTGCCAGCAGCTATGAGGGGGCCCAAACTGAAGCTTTCTTT. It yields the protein CASSYEGAQTEAFF.

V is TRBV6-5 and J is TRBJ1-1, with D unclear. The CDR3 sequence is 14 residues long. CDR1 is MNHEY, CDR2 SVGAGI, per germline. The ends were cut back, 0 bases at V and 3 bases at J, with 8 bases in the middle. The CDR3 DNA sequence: TGTGCCAGCAGTTACTCGAGGGAGGACACTGAAGCTTTCTTT. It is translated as CASSYSREDTEAFF.

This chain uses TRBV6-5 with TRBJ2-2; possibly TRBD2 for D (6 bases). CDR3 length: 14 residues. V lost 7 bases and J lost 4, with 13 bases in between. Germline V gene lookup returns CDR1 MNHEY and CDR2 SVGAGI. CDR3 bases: TGTGCCAGCACCTCACTAGCAAGCACCGGGGAGCTGTTTTTT. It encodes CASTSLASTGELFF.

The CDR3: CAWSVHGGDTEAFF. The CDR3 DNA reads as TGTGCCTGGAGTGTTCATGGGGGGGACACTGAAGCTTTCTTT. V and J are TRBV30 and TRBJ1-1, with D possibly matching TRBD1 (5 bases). The CDR3 loop spans 14 amino acids. V gave up 0 bases and J gave up 3 bases, with 11 bases separating them. Per the germline V gene, CDR1 is GTSNPN and CDR2 is SVGIG (reference sequence).

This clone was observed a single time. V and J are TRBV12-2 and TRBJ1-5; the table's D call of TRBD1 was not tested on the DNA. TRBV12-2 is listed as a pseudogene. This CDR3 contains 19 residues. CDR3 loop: CASRAPMPHRVGIDQPQHF. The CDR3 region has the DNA TGTGCAAGTCGCGCCCCCATGCCCCACAGGGTCGGGATTGATCAGCCCCAGCATTTT.